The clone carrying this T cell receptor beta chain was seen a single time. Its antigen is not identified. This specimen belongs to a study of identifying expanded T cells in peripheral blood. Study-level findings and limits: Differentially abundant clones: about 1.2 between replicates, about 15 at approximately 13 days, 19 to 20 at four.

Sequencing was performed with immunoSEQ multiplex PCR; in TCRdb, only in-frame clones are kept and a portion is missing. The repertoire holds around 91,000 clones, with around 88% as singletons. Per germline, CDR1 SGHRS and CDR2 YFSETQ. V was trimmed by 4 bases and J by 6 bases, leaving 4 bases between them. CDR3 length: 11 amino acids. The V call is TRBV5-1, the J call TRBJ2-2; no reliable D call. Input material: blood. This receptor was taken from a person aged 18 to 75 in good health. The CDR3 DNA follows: TGCGCCAGCAGCGTGGCCGGGGAGCTGTTTTTT. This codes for CASSVAGELFF.